A single sample gave rise to the 18 T cell receptor beta chains below, sequenced in a study of OX40 agonist ivuxolimab in advanced cancers. Libraries were built with the immunoSEQ multiplex PCR assay. The table was pulled from immuneACCESS by TCRdb, which kept in-frame rearrangements only. Such tables lose some clones; where checked, under half of the loss comes from unresolved V genes, and the rest has no known cause. The sample records 65,000 to 80,000 clones, roughly 92% of which are singletons. The biggest ten clones account for approximately 11% of the sample. The input for sequencing was CD4+ or CD8+ T cells sorted from blood, taken in a trial of the OX40 agonist ivuxolimab. The origin of the receptors is an adult with an advanced solid tumor such as melanoma, head and neck, liver or kidney cancer.

The J gene is TRBJ1-4, the V gene TRBV9, with no clear D. Trimming removed 3 bases at V and 4 bases at J, with 10 bases between. Germline CDR1 and CDR2: SGDLS and YYNGEE. The CDR3 consists of 14 residues. Here the CDR3 reads CASSGVGGNEKLFF. As DNA, the CDR3 is TGTGCCAGCAGCGGGGTAGGCGGTAATGAAAAACTGTTTTTT.

The genes are TRBV4-1 and TRBJ2-7; 9 positions match TRBD1. The CDR3 is made up of 15 amino acids. Germline assignment: CDR1 MGHRA and CDR2 YSYEKL. Trimming at V came to 3 bases and at J to 2 bases, leaving 5 bases not matched to a gene. CDR3 loop: CASSQVGQGTYEQYF. The CDR3 nucleotides read TGCGCCAGCAGCCAGGTGGGACAGGGAACCTACGAGCAGTACTTC.

The V gene is TRBV7-8, the J gene TRBJ1-1; TRBD1 aligns across 7 bases. The CDR3 is 13 residues long. Germline V gene data show CDR1 as SGHVS and CDR2 as FQNEAQ. With V trimmed by 10 bases and J by 4 bases, 9 bases remained unmatched. For the CDR3, the DNA is TGTGCCACCCAGGGGGGCCTGGGCACTGAAGCTTTCTTT. Translating gives CATQGGLGTEAFF.

The chain joins TRBV13 to TRBJ1-5, with D hard to call. CDR3 length: 14 residues. Trimming took off 5 bases at V and 2 bases at J, with 10 bases between the two ends. The germline V gene encodes CDR1 PRHDT and CDR2 FYEKMQ (reference sequence). The CDR3 sequence: CASSPGRGNQPQHF. In DNA, the CDR3 is TGTGCCAGCAGCCCGGGGAGGGGCAATCAGCCCCAGCATTTT.

Only a few counts were recorded for this clone. The V and J genes are TRBV5-1 and TRBJ1-5; a weak D match, TRBD1 (5 bases). Germline V gene lookup returns CDR1 SGHRS and CDR2 YFSETQ. V lost 4 bases, J lost 8 bases, and 19 bases lay in between. The CDR3 has 15 amino acids. In DNA form, the CDR3 reads TGCGCCAGCAGCACCGGGACGGGCGCCCAGGAGCCCCAGCATTTT. Translated: CASSTGTGAQEPQHF.

The chain joins TRBV6-4 to TRBJ2-2, with 11 bases that match TRBD1. The germline gives CDR1 MRHNA, CDR2 SNTAGT. The ends lost 3 bases at V and 6 bases at J; junction bases unmatched: 3. This CDR3 contains 15 residues. Here the CDR3 DNA reads TGTGCCAGCAGTGAGCAGGGACAGGGGGCCGGGGAGCTGTTTTTT. Its translation is CASSEQGQGAGELFF.

V and J are TRBV27 and TRBJ2-7; D gene ambiguous. Germline lookup yields CDR1 MNHEY and CDR2 SMNVEV (reference sequence). The CDR3 totals 14 residues. Trimming removed 2 bases at V and 0 bases at J, with 8 bases between. CDR3 amino acids: CASSLVASSYEQYF. The CDR3 DNA follows: TGTGCCAGCAGTTTAGTCGCGAGCTCCTACGAGCAGTACTTC.

The chain uses TRBV16 and TRBJ2-7, with 9 bases aligning to TRBD1. From germline, CDR1 is KGHSY and CDR2 FQNENV. This CDR3 is built from 16 residues. Losses at the gene ends were 0 bases for V and 5 bases for J; bases not matched to a gene: 8. In DNA, the CDR3 is TGTGCCAGCAGCCAATCGAAGGGACAGGGTTCCCACGAGCAGTACTTC. Protein sequence: CASSQSKGQGSHEQYF.

CDR3 in DNA: TGTGCCAGCAGCTTAGGTCAGGGGGGCGAGCAGTACTTC. Protein sequence: CASSLGQGGEQYF. This chain connects TRBV7-9 to TRBJ2-7; tentative D call: TRBD1 (7 bases). Germline V gene data show CDR1 as SEHNR and CDR2 as FQNEAQ (reference sequence). This CDR3 has 13 residues. Trimming stripped 1 base from V and 6 bases from J, with 10 bases between.

The chain couples TRBV7-8 to TRBJ1-1; TRBD1 is a possible D gene (5 bases). Trimming left V 1 base short and J 1 base short, with 10 bases between. CDR3 length equals 15 residues. CDR1 is SGHVS, CDR2 FQNEAQ, per germline. The CDR3 DNA follows: TGTGCCAGCAGCTTAGGGGGGTGGGAGAACACTGAAGCTTTCTTT. It encodes CASSLGGWENTEAFF.

This rearrangement joins TRBV19 to TRBJ2-1, with D possibly being TRBD2 (6 bases). Between the trimmed V and J ends, which lost 3 bases and 3 bases, there was a span of 12 bases. This CDR3 is built from 15 residues. The germline gives CDR1 LNHDA, CDR2 SQIVND (reference sequence). The CDR3 loop reads CASSILPSVYNEQFF. CDR3 bases: TGTGCCAGTAGTATTCTTCCTAGCGTCTACAATGAGCAGTTCTTC. Together with reference TRBV19 and TRBJ2-1, the CDR3 gives the full variable domain: DGGITQSPKYLFRKEGQNVTLSCEQNLNHDAMYWYRQDPGQGLRLIYYSQIVNDFQKGDIAEGYSVSREKKESFPLTVTSAQKNPTAFYLCASSILPSVYNEQFFGPGTRLTVL.

The chain is built from TRBV7-2 and TRBJ2-4, with D unresolved. The germline CDR1 and CDR2 sequences are SGHTA and FQGNSA. This CDR3 is 17 amino acids long. V lost 5 bases to trimming and J lost 3 bases, with 20 bases between them. The CDR3 reads CASSALFSGQVKNIQYF. Written as DNA, the CDR3 is TGTGCCAGCAGCGCCCTCTTCTCGGGCCAAGTCAAAAACATTCAGTACTTC.

V usage is TRBV29-1 and J usage is TRBJ2-5; TRBD1 might be the D (6 bases). Germline V gene data show CDR1 as SQVTM and CDR2 as ANQGSEA. CDR3 length: 13 residues. Trimming took 7 bases from V and 5 from J, leaving 17 bases between them. CDR3: CSENRVRAETQYF. In DNA form, the CDR3 reads TGCAGCGAAAACAGGGTACGAGCGGAGACCCAGTACTTC.

CDR3 amino acids: CASRDPGVDWETQYF. The CDR3 DNA is TGTGCCAGCAGGGATCCGGGGGTCGATTGGGAGACCCAGTACTTC. The chain combines TRBV2 with TRBJ2-5; maybe TRBD2 (6 bases). Trimming shortened V by 6 bases and J by 5 bases, and 19 bases separated the two germline ends. Per germline, CDR1 SNHLY and CDR2 FYNNEI. The length of the CDR3 is 15 residues.

The rearrangement links TRBV5-6 to TRBJ2-1, with D perhaps TRBD2 (7 bases). The CDR3 is 16 residues long. Germline V gene sequence: CDR1 SGHDT, CDR2 YYEEEE. Trimming shortened V by 0 bases and J by 6 bases, and 16 bases separated the two germline ends. The CDR3 sequence: CASSLAWGGPGNEQFF. DNA of the CDR3: TGTGCCAGCAGCTTGGCCTGGGGGGGGCCGGGCAATGAGCAGTTCTTC.

This clone was seen just once. The V call is TRBV13, the J call TRBJ2-7; D might be TRBD1 or TRBD2, each matching 6 bases. V was pared by 4 bases and J by 0 bases, with 13 bases between. CDR1 and CDR2 from the germline V gene are PRHDT and FYEKMQ (reference sequence). This CDR3 contains 15 residues. This CDR3 reads CASSYPGGGSYEQYF. As DNA, the CDR3 is TGTGCCAGCAGCTACCCCGGGGGCGGCTCCTACGAGCAGTACTTC. Using reference TRBV13 and TRBJ2-7 for the parts outside the CDR3, the full variable domain is AAGVIQSPRHLIKEKRETATLKCYPIPRHDTVYWYQQGPGQDPQFLISFYEKMQSDKGSIPDRFSAQQFSDYHSELNMSSLELGDSALYFCASSYPGGGSYEQYFGPGTRLTVT.

V is TRBV6-5 and J is TRBJ1-1; D might be TRBD1 (5 bases). The CDR3 loop spans 14 amino acids. Per germline, CDR1 MNHEY and CDR2 SVGAGI. The V end was cut by 1 base, the J end by 4 bases, with 10 bases between. Here the CDR3 DNA reads TGTGCCAGCAGTTACTGGCAGGGCGGCACTGAAGCTTTCTTT. Its protein product is CASSYWQGGTEAFF.

Of note for this clone: One end of the junction does not line up with germline, which may come from a read error. The chain has TRBV4-3 and TRBJ2-1; no firm D call. The CDR3 sequence is 12 residues long. Germline V gene data show CDR1 as LGHNA and CDR2 as YSLEER. CDR3 nucleotide sequence: TGCGCCAGCAGCCAAGTCCCCGGACCCCCACTCTTC. Translated: CASSQVPGPPLF.